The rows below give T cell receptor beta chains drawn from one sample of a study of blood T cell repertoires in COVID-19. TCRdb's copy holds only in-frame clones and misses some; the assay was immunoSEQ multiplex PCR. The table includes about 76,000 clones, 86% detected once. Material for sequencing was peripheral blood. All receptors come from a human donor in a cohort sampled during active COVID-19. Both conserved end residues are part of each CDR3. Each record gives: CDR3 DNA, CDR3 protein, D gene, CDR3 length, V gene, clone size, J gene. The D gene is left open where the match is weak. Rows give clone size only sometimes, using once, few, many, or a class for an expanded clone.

DNA: TGCGCCAGCAGCCGGGACACATCCTACGAGCAGTACTTC
CDR3: CASSRDTSYEQYF
D: .
length: 13
V: TRBV5-1
size: .
J: TRBJ2-7

DNA: TGTGCCACCAGCAGAGATGGTAGGACTAGCGGGAGCTCTGGGGCCAACGTCCTGACTTTC
CDR3: CATSRDGRTSGSSGANVLTF
D: TRBD2
length: 20
V: TRBV15
size: .
J: TRBJ2-6

DNA: TGTGCAAGTCGCTTAGCGCTGGAGACGGGCGAGCAGTACTTC
CDR3: CASRLALETGEQYF
D: .
length: 14
V: TRBV12-2
size: .
J: TRBJ2-7

DNA: TGCAGCGTTGGGACTTCGACTAGCACAGATACGCAGTATTTT
CDR3: CSVGTSTSTDTQYF
D: .
length: 14
V: TRBV29-1
size: .
J: TRBJ2-3

DNA: TGTGCCAGCAGCCAAGTATCTTACAATGAGCAGTTCTTC
CDR3: CASSQVSYNEQFF
D: .
length: 13
V: TRBV4-2
size: .
J: TRBJ2-1

DNA: TGTGCCAGCAGCCATGGCAGGGATACTTTCTTT
CDR3: CASSHGRDTFF
D: .
length: 11
V: TRBV3-1/TRBV3-2
size: few
J: TRBJ1-1

DNA: TGCGCCAGCAGCCATGCTATAGGGACTGGCACAGATACGCAGTATTTT
CDR3: CASSHAIGTGTDTQYF
D: .
length: 16
V: TRBV4-1
size: .
J: TRBJ2-3

DNA: TGCGCCAGCAGCTTGTCGGCGGGTGTGAGCTCCTACGAGCAGTACTTC
CDR3: CASSLSAGVSSYEQYF
D: .
length: 16
V: TRBV5-1
size: once
J: TRBJ2-7

DNA: TGTGCCATACGCCGGACTAGCGGGCCCTACAATGAGCAGTTCTTC
CDR3: CAIRRTSGPYNEQFF
D: TRBD2
length: 15
V: TRBV6-5
size: .
J: TRBJ2-1

DNA: TGTGCCAGCAGTTACTCGAAGCGGCTCCTCTCGGCCTACGAGCAGTACTTC
CDR3: CASSYSKRLLSAYEQYF
D: .
length: 17
V: TRBV6-2/TRBV6-3
size: .
J: TRBJ2-7

DNA: TGCGCCAGCAGCTTGGTGCTAGCGGGAGGGCCCTACGAGCAGTACTTC
CDR3: CASSLVLAGGPYEQYF
D: TRBD2
length: 16
V: TRBV5-1
size: .
J: TRBJ2-7

DNA: TGTGCCAGCATAGCGGGGGGTAGCCGTCAGCCCCAGCATTTT
CDR3: CASIAGGSRQPQHF
D: .
length: 14
V: TRBV28
size: .
J: TRBJ1-5

DNA: TGTGCCAGCTCACCAGTTTCCAGGGAAATCGAGCAGTACTTC
CDR3: CASSPVSREIEQYF
D: .
length: 14
V: TRBV18
size: .
J: TRBJ2-7

DNA: TGCGCCAGCAGCTTGGTCCCAACAGGCGCAGATACGCAGTATTTT
CDR3: CASSLVPTGADTQYF
D: .
length: 15
V: TRBV5-1
size: .
J: TRBJ2-3

DNA: TGTGCCAACAGCCCGTCGGTGTCCGGGAACACCGGGGAGCTGTTTTTT
CDR3: CANSPSVSGNTGELFF
D: .
length: 16
V: TRBV5-4
size: once
J: TRBJ2-2

DNA: TGTGCCACCAGGGCTGGGTGGGGTCGACAGGGGGCGAACACTGAAGCTTTCTTT
CDR3: CATRAGWGRQGANTEAFF
D: TRBD1
length: 18
V: TRBV24-1
size: .
J: TRBJ1-1

DNA: TGCGCCAGCAGCCGACCCGGGGGGTCGGCCTACGAGCAGTACTTC
CDR3: CASSRPGGSAYEQYF
D: TRBD2
length: 15
V: TRBV5-1
size: .
J: TRBJ2-7

DNA: TGTGCCAGCAGTCAATTTACAGGGGTAAACACTGAAGCTTTCTTT
CDR3: CASSQFTGVNTEAFF
D: TRBD1
length: 15
V: TRBV28
size: once
J: TRBJ1-1

DNA: TGTGCCAGTAGTGCCGGGTGGGGGGTGACTGAAGCTTTCTTT
CDR3: CASSAGWGVTEAFF
D: .
length: 14
V: TRBV19
size: .
J: TRBJ1-1

DNA: TGCGCCAGCAGTGAACTAGCGGGGGCCACAGATACGCAGTATTTT
CDR3: CASSELAGATDTQYF
D: TRBD2
length: 15
V: TRBV10-2
size: .
J: TRBJ2-3

DNA: TGTGCCAGCAGCTTCCCGACAGGGGGCGAAACAGATACGCAGTATTTT
CDR3: CASSFPTGGETDTQYF
D: TRBD1
length: 16
V: TRBV7-3
size: .
J: TRBJ2-3

DNA: TGTGCCAGCACCTTGAGAGAGGGCCCCTACGAGCAGTACTTC
CDR3: CASTLREGPYEQYF
D: .
length: 14
V: TRBV28
size: .
J: TRBJ2-7

DNA: TGTGCCAGCAGCCAAGCGGGGTTCACAGATACGCAGTATTTT
CDR3: CASSQAGFTDTQYF
D: .
length: 14
V: TRBV3-1/TRBV3-2
size: .
J: TRBJ2-3

DNA: TGTGCCAGCAGCTTGGAGCGGGGAAGGGCTGATGGCTACACCTTC
CDR3: CASSLERGRADGYTF
D: .
length: 15
V: TRBV5-4
size: .
J: TRBJ1-2

DNA: TGTGCCAGCAGAACCAAGAGGTTTAATGAAAAACTGTTTTTT
CDR3: CASRTKRFNEKLFF
D: .
length: 14
V: TRBV6-5
size: .
J: TRBJ1-4

DNA: TGTGCCATCAGTGAATCGGCAGGAAACTATGGCTACACCTTC
CDR3: CAISESAGNYGYTF
D: .
length: 14
V: TRBV10-3
size: .
J: TRBJ1-2

DNA: TGTGCCTGGAAAGGACAGGGCAATCAGCCCCAGCATTTT
CDR3: CAWKGQGNQPQHF
D: TRBD1
length: 13
V: TRBV30
size: .
J: TRBJ1-5

DNA: TGTGCCATCAGTGATCCCCGACAGAGCTCTGGGGCCAACGTCCTGACTTTC
CDR3: CAISDPRQSSGANVLTF
D: .
length: 17
V: TRBV10-3
size: .
J: TRBJ2-6